Given below is one T cell receptor (beta chain) in context. Its antigen is currently unknown. Assay used: immunoSEQ multiplex PCR; TCRdb lists only in-frame clones, some missing. In the table there are tens of thousands of clones, 60% to 85% of which are singletons. V trimming: 7 bases; J trimming: 8 bases; junction bases outside the gene matches: 11. Germline lookup yields CDR1 SGHTA and CDR2 FQGNSA. CDR3 size: 14 residues. Time point: week 23, last vaccination. In the vaccine, a single dose held 300 ug of the mutant IDH1 20-mer peptide, along with topical imiquimod. The sample belongs to a study of a mutant IDH1 vaccine in newly diagnosed glioma. Study summary: The first vaccination came 4-6 weeks after radiotherapy alone, or with temozolomide cycles. Pretreatment consisted of radiotherapy, temozolomide, or both, with most receiving both. Findings and limits, study-wide: Vaccination induced immune responses in around 93% of patients.

The material sequenced was PBMCs, taken from a glioma patient whose treatment included an IDH1 peptide vaccine. The J gene is TRBJ2-1, the V gene TRBV7-2; 7 bases agree with TRBD2. The TCR comes from a middle-aged woman with glioma. Some clones in this sample may be carry-over from other donors' samples. CDR3 in amino acids: CASMPGTSAYEQFF. For the CDR3, the DNA is TGTGCCAGCATGCCCGGCACTAGCGCTTATGAGCAGTTCTTC.